This T cell receptor (beta chain) was captured in a study of blood T cell repertoires in COVID-19. This table comes from immunoSEQ multiplex PCR, and its TCRdb copy is limited to in-frame clones, with some not included. Of 150,000 to 200,000 clones detected, roughly 80% appear once; the ten largest clones hold 9.5% to 12%. Germline assignment: CDR1 MNHEY and CDR2 SVGAGI. The CDR3 is 14 amino acids. Trimming removed 5 bases at V and 3 bases at J, with 11 bases between. The sequence derives from a woman aged 35 to 49 with COVID-19, enrolled during active disease. Specimen: peripheral blood. The chain has TRBV6-5 and TRBJ2-1; D gene ambiguous. The CDR3 coding sequence is TGTGCCAGCAGTACAGAAATAAACTACAATGAGCAGTTCTTC. It specifies CASSTEINYNEQFF.